This note documents a single T cell receptor beta chain sequence. Only in-frame clones appear in the TCRdb table, and some are missing; sequencing was by immunoSEQ multiplex PCR. The table includes hundreds of thousands of clones, about 89% detected once. This entry comes from a study of shared T cell receptors in the human thymus. Germline V lookup: CDR1 SNHLY, CDR2 FYNNEI. The CDR3 covers 15 residues. Trimming removed 4 bases from V and 3 bases from J, with 14 bases in between. This same sample was also part of a study on human thymus T cells. That paper states: Healthy Finnish infants undergoing corrective surgery for congenital heart defects provided the donor material. Thymus was obtained from resections taken during corrective heart surgery. It looked as if thymic and blood repertoires used V and J genes in a biased way. Related research described strongly overlapping thymic repertoires in unrelated people.

What was sequenced was thymocytes. This clonotype was obtained from a boy less than two years old with a congenital heart defect. V gene TRBV2 combines with J gene TRBJ2-3, with a tentative D call TRBD1 (6 bases). This chain's CDR3 is CASSALAGETDTQYF. The CDR3 DNA reads TGTGCCAGCAGTGCCCTGGCAGGGGAGACAGATACGCAGTATTTT.